The entry below describes one T cell receptor beta chain. The data are from a study of blood T cell repertoires in COVID-19. On the study more broadly: Nucleic acid was either cDNA or gDNA, and it came from T cells, B-cell-depleted T cells, or PBMCs.

Germline values: CDR1 SGHTA, CDR2 FQGNSA. This CDR3 region has 16 residues. V shed 2 bases and J 7 bases; nucleotides not matched to a gene: 11. Per the original methods: Amplification of reference gene primers provided the estimated nucleated cell counts. The method was immunoSEQ multiplex PCR; TCRdb's version includes in-frame clones alone and lacks a portion of them. The DNA was the basis for D and trimming; V, J and clone size are from that table. The sample yields 150,000 to 250,000 clones, about 93% seen once. The clonotype comes from a man aged 25 to 40 with COVID-19, enrolled during active disease. The sequenced sample was peripheral blood. The V and J genes are TRBV7-2 and TRBJ1-2; TRBD1 matches at 9 bases. The CDR3 DNA follows: TGTGCCAGCAGCTTAAGCAACAGGGGGCTCGGGAGTGGCTACACCTTC. It codes for CASSLSNRGLGSGYTF.